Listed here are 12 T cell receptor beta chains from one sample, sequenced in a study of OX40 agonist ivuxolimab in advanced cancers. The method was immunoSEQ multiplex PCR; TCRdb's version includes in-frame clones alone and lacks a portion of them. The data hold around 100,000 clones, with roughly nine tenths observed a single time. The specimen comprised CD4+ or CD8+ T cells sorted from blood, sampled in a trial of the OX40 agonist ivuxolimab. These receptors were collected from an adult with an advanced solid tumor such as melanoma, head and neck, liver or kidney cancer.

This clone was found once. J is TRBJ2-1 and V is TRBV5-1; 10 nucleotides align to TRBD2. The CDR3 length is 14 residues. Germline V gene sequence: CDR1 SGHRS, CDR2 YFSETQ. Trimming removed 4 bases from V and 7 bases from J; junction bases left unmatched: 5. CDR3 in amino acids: CASSIGTSVNEQFF. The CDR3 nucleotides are TGCGCCAGCAGCATCGGGACTAGCGTTAATGAGCAGTTCTTC. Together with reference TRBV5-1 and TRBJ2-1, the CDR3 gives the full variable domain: KAGVTQTPRYLIKTRGQQVTLSCSPISGHRSVSWYQQTPGQGLQFLFEYFSETQRNKGNFPGRFSGRQFSNSRSEMNVSTLELGDSALYLCASSIGTSVNEQFFGPGTRLTVL.

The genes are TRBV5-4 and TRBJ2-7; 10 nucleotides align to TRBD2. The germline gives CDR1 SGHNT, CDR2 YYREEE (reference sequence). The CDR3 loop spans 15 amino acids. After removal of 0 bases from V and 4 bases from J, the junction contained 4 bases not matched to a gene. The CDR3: CASSLALAGAYEQYF. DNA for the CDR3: TGTGCCAGCAGCTTGGCCCTAGCGGGGGCATACGAGCAGTACTTC.

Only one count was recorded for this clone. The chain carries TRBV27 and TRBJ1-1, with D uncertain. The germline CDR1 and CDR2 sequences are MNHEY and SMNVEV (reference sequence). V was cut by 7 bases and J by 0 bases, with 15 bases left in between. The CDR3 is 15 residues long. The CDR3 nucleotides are TGTGCCAGCAAACAACTCGGGGTTTTGAACACTGAAGCTTTCTTT. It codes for CASKQLGVLNTEAFF.

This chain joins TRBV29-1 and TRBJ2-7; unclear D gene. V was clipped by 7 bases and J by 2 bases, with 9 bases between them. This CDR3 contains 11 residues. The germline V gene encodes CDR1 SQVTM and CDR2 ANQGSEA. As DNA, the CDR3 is TGCAGCGCGATAAAAACCTACGAGCAGTACTTC. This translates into CSAIKTYEQYF.

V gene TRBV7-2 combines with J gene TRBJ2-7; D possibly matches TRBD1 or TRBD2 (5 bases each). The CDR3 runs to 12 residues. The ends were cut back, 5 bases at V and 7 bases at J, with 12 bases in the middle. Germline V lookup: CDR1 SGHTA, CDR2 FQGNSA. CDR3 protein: CASSRDVGEQYF. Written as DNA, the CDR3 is TGTGCCAGCAGCCGGGACGTCGGGGAGCAGTACTTC.

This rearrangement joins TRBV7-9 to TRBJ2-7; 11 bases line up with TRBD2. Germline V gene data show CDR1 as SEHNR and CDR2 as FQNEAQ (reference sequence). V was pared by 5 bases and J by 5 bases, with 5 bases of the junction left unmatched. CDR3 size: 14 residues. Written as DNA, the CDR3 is TGTGCCAGCAGCCCTGTAGCGGGAGGGCACGAGCAGTACTTC. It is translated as CASSPVAGGHEQYF.

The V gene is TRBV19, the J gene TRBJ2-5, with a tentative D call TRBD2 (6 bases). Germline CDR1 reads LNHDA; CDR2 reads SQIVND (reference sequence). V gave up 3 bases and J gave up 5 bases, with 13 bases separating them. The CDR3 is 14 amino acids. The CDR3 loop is CASSISRGRETQYF. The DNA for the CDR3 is TGTGCCAGTAGTATCTCTCGGGGGAGGGAGACCCAGTACTTC.

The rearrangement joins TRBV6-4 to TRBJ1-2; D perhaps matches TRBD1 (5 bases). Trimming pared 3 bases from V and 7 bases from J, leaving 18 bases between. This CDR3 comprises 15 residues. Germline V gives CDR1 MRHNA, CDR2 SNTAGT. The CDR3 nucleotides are TGTGCCAGCAGTGATCTAGGAATACAGGAACCTGGCTACACCTTC. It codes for CASSDLGIQEPGYTF.

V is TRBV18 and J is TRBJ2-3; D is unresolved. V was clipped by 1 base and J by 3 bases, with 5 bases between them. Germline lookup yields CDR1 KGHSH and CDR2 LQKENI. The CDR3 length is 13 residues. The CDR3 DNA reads TGTGCCAGCTCACCACAGAGTACAGATACGCAGTATTTT. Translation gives CASSPQSTDTQYF.

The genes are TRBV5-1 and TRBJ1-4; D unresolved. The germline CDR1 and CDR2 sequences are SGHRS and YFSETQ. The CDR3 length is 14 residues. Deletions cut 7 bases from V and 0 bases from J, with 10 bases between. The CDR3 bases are TGCGCCAGCTCGCGGTGGACAACTAATGAAAAACTGTTTTTT. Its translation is CASSRWTTNEKLFF. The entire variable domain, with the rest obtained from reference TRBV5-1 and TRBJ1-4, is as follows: KAGVTQTPRYLIKTRGQQVTLSCSPISGHRSVSWYQQTPGQGLQFLFEYFSETQRNKGNFPGRFSGRQFSNSRSEMNVSTLELGDSALYLCASSRWTTNEKLFFGSGTQLSVL.

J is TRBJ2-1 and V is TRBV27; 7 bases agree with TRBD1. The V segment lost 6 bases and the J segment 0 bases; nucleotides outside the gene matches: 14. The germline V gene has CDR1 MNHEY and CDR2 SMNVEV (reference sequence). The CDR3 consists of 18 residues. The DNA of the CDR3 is TGTGCCAGCAGAACCCGGGACAGCGGTCGCCGCTCCTACAATGAGCAGTTCTTC. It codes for CASRTRDSGRRSYNEQFF.

CDR3 in DNA: TGTGCCAGCAGGGGTACAGGGGAGGGCTACGAGCAGTACTTC. This sequence encodes CASRGTGEGYEQYF. The chain couples TRBV6-6 to TRBJ2-7; TRBD1 or TRBD2 may be the D gene (7 bases each). This CDR3 comprises 14 residues. CDR1 MNHNY and CDR2 SVGAGI come from the germline V gene (reference sequence). With 6 bases removed from V and 3 bases from J, the gap between germline ends came to 15 bases.